One sample yielded the 20 T cell receptor beta chains listed below, sequenced in a study of Ad26.COV2.S vaccination and SARS-CoV-2 variants. Libraries were prepared by immunoSEQ multiplex PCR; TCRdb keeps only in-frame clonotypes and omits some of them. The table records roughly 320,000 clones, just under 85% of them present only once. Treatment in this sample: approximately 18 received Ad26.COV2.S at low or high dose, single or two shots; several received placebo; per-sample allocation not given. Samples were taken on day 63 after the first vaccine or placebo injection. The sample in question was peripheral blood, obtained in a trial of Ad26.COV2.S vaccine versus placebo. The source is a person aged 18 to 65 who received the Ad26.COV2.S COVID-19 vaccine or a placebo.

This clone was seen only once. The chain recombines TRBV12-3 or TRBV12-4 with TRBJ2-7; no definite D call. The germline V and J ends were trimmed by 5 bases and 11 bases, with 19 bases remaining between them. CDR3 length equals 13 residues. The CDR3 is CASSVLGGSREYF. DNA for the CDR3: TGTGCCAGCAGTGTCCTCGGTGGCAGCCGGGAGTACTTC.

This rearrangement joins TRBV7-3 to TRBJ2-3; a weak D match, TRBD2 (5 bases). V dropped 0 bases and J dropped 6 bases, with 13 bases sitting between them. The germline V gene encodes CDR1 SGHTA and CDR2 FQGTGA. This CDR3 is 15 amino acids long. The DNA for the CDR3 is TGTGCCAGCAGCTTAACCTTTTTGAGGGAGGATACGCAGTATTTT. This sequence encodes CASSLTFLREDTQYF.

The chain is built from TRBV28 and TRBJ1-4; no clear D. Trimming took off 5 bases at V and 6 bases at J, with 16 bases between the two ends. This CDR3 contains 15 residues. From germline, CDR1 is MDHEN and CDR2 SYDVKM. CDR3 protein: CASSLRGGFDEKLFF. In DNA, the CDR3 is TGTGCCAGCAGTCTCCGCGGAGGGTTTGATGAAAAACTGTTTTTT. The full variable domain, its missing parts supplied by reference TRBV28 and TRBJ1-4, is DVKVTQSSRYLVKRTGEKVFLECVQDMDHENMFWYRQDPGLGLRLIYFSYDVKMKEKGDIPEGYSVSREKKERFSLILESASTNQTSMYLCASSLRGGFDEKLFFGSGTQLSVL.

In this sample, this clone turned up once. This chain uses TRBV5-1 with TRBJ1-1, with no clear D. CDR1 SGHRS and CDR2 YFSETQ come from the germline V gene. The V end was cut by 3 bases, the J end by 1 base, with 10 bases between. This CDR3 comprises 14 residues. The DNA of the CDR3 is TGCGCCAGCAGCTCCAACACAGCGAACACTGAAGCTTTCTTT. Amino acids: CASSSNTANTEAFF.

The chain carries TRBV4-1 and TRBJ2-1; TRBD1 is a possible D gene (5 bases). Germline V CDR1 and CDR2: MGHRA, YSYEKL. The CDR3 loop spans 18 amino acids. V dropped 2 bases and J dropped 2 bases, with 19 bases sitting between them. CDR3 nucleotide sequence: TGCGCCAGCAGCCAATTGGGTAGCCAGGTAGGGGCCTACAATGAGCAGTTCTTC. Residues: CASSQLGSQVGAYNEQFF.

The gene calls are TRBV5-4 and TRBJ2-4, with D possibly TRBD1 on 6 matching bases. Between the trimmed V and J ends, which lost 1 base and 6 bases, there was a span of 17 bases. The length of the CDR3 is 16 residues. CDR1 SGHNT and CDR2 YYREEE come from the germline V gene (reference sequence). DNA of the CDR3: TGTGCCAGCAGCTTGAATCCCCAGGGGACGATAAACATTCAGTACTTC. Translated, it gives CASSLNPQGTINIQYF.

The V gene is TRBV19, the J gene TRBJ2-3, with TRBD2 matching 12 bases. V dropped 3 bases and J dropped 2; count of bases not matched to a gene: 3. Germline values: CDR1 LNHDA, CDR2 SQIVND (reference sequence). There are 16 residues in the CDR3. The CDR3 loop is CASSIRTSGVTDTQYF. The DNA for the CDR3 is TGTGCCAGTAGTATTAGGACTAGCGGGGTCACAGATACGCAGTATTTT.

The gene calls are TRBV5-6 and TRBJ2-2; TRBD2 aligns across 7 bases. V gave up 3 bases and J gave up 6 bases; unmatched junction bases: 5. Germline V gene sequence: CDR1 SGHDT, CDR2 YYEEEE. The CDR3 runs 14 residues. CDR3 residues: CASSYGLVPGELFF. The CDR3 DNA sequence: TGTGCCAGCAGCTACGGACTAGTTCCCGGGGAGCTGTTTTTT.

The chain carries TRBV6-5 and TRBJ1-3; D unresolved. CDR3 length equals 16 residues. V was shortened by 0 bases and J by 0 bases, with 9 bases between the two germline ends. The germline V gene encodes CDR1 MNHEY and CDR2 SVGAGI. The CDR3 loop is CASSYSPGHSGNTIYF. Here the CDR3 DNA reads TGTGCCAGCAGTTACTCGCCAGGCCACTCTGGAAACACCATATATTTT.

This clone was counted only a few times. The chain uses TRBV19 and TRBJ1-1; D is ambiguous. Trimming removed 7 bases at V and 5 bases at J, with 23 bases between. Germline CDR1 and CDR2: LNHDA and SQIVND (reference sequence). CDR3 length: 16 residues. The CDR3 DNA is TGTGCCAGTACCCCCATCCAGGTGCGGGGAGGGACTGAAGCTTTCTTT. This translates into CASTPIQVRGGTEAFF.

The CDR3 sequence is CASSSSRAGQNYEQYF. Written as DNA, the CDR3 is TGTGCCAGCAGCTCTAGTCGGGCAGGACAAAACTACGAGCAGTACTTC. This chain connects TRBV7-9 to TRBJ2-7; TRBD1 might be the D (5 bases). The CDR3 consists of 16 residues. The germline V gene encodes CDR1 SEHNR and CDR2 FQNEAQ (reference sequence). The germline V and J ends were trimmed by 4 bases and 3 bases, with 19 bases remaining between them.

The V gene is TRBV19, the J gene TRBJ1-1; the match to TRBD1 covers 9 bases. V dropped 4 bases and J dropped 10; count of bases not matched to a gene: 7. Per the germline V gene, CDR1 is LNHDA and CDR2 is SQIVND (reference sequence). This CDR3 contains 13 residues. In DNA, the CDR3 is TGTGCCAGTAGTAGCACGACAGGGGGGACAGCTTTCTTT. This encodes CASSSTTGGTAFF.

The chain joins TRBV4-2 to TRBJ1-1; TRBD1 agrees at 8 bases. J was trimmed by 1 base and V by 1 base; bases with no gene match: 8. The length of the CDR3 is 17 residues. The germline gives CDR1 LGHNA, CDR2 YNFKEQ. The CDR3 here is CASSQVGTGGRNTEAFF. CDR3 DNA sequence: TGTGCCAGCAGCCAAGTGGGAACAGGGGGGCGGAACACTGAAGCTTTCTTT.

This clone was seen a handful of times. The rearrangement joins TRBV19 to TRBJ1-1; 8 nucleotides agree with TRBD1. V lost 5 bases, J lost 1 base, and 3 bases stayed unmatched. The germline V gene encodes CDR1 LNHDA and CDR2 SQIVND (reference sequence). This CDR3 has 14 residues. This CDR3 is CASSDDRGNTEAFF. The CDR3 nucleotides read TGTGCCAGTAGTGACGACAGGGGGAACACTGAAGCTTTCTTT.

The chain uses TRBV29-1 and TRBJ2-1; TRBD2 aligns across 11 bases. Germline V gives CDR1 SQVTM, CDR2 ANQGSEA. V lost 6 bases and J lost 9; bases outside the gene matches: 1. The CDR3 is made up of 11 amino acids. The DNA for the CDR3 is TGCAGCGTCCTAGCGGGGGGTGAGCAGTTCTTC. Translating it yields CSVLAGGEQFF.

The chain employs TRBV18 and TRBJ1-1, with TRBD1 matching over 8 bases. This CDR3 comprises 13 residues. Germline assignment: CDR1 KGHSH and CDR2 LQKENI. V lost 4 bases to trimming and J lost 7 bases; unmatched junction nucleotides: 5. CDR3 in amino acids: CASSLGTGREAFF. The CDR3 DNA sequence: TGTGCCAGCTCACTAGGGACAGGACGTGAAGCTTTCTTT.

The chain carries TRBV10-3 and TRBJ2-7; a weak D match, TRBD1 (6 bases). CDR1 and CDR2 from the germline V gene are ENHRY and SYGVKD. The CDR3 sequence is 14 residues long. V lost 11 bases and J 1 base, leaving 18 bases between the germline ends. The CDR3 nucleotides read TGTGCCGTCCGAGGACAGATGACGTCCTACGAGCAGTACTTC. Amino acids: CAVRGQMTSYEQYF.

This clone occurred a few times. The V and J genes are TRBV5-6 and TRBJ1-2; D is unclear. Trimming took 0 bases from V and 8 from J, leaving 14 bases between them. Germline CDR1 SGHDT, CDR2 YYEEEE. The CDR3 consists of 14 residues. The CDR3 nucleotides read TGTGCCAGCAGCTTGGCCAGCTCCCCGTTAGGCTACACCTTC. Translated: CASSLASSPLGYTF.

This clone was detected once. One junction end disagrees with the germline gene, perhaps due to a read error. This chain joins TRBV5-1 and TRBJ2-5; 7 bases are shared with TRBD2. This CDR3 contains 13 residues. The germline V gene has CDR1 SGHRS and CDR2 YFSETQ. The CDR3 loop reads CASSLRLAETSDF. In DNA form, the CDR3 reads TGCGCCAGCAGCTTGAGGCTAGCGGAGACCTCGGACTTC. The entire variable domain, with the rest obtained from reference TRBV5-1 and TRBJ2-5, is as follows: KAGVTQTPRYLIKTRGQQVTLSCSPISGHRSVSWYQQTPGQGLQFLFEYFSETQRNKGNFPGRFSGRQFSNSRSEMNVSTLELGDSALYLCASSLRLAETSDFGPGTRLLVL.

Only one count was recorded for this clone. DNA of the CDR3: TGTGCCAGTAGTATTCGGACTAGCGGTCCCTACGAGCAGTACTTC. It codes for CASSIRTSGPYEQYF. The V call is TRBV19, the J call TRBJ2-7; TRBD2 agrees at 10 bases. Germline loops: CDR1 LNHDA, CDR2 SQIVND (reference sequence). The CDR3 runs 15 residues. Trimming took 3 bases from V and 2 from J; bases not matched to a gene: 4.